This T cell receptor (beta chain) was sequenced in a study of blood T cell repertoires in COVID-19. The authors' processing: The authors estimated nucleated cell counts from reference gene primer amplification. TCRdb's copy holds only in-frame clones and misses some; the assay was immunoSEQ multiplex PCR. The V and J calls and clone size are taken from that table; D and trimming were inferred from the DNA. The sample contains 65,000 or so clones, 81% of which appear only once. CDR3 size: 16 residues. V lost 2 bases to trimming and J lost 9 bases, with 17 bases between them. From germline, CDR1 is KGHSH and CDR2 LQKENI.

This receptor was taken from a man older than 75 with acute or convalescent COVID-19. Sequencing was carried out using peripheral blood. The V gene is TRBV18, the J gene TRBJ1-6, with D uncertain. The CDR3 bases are TGTGCCAGCTCACCATCGTCCGAGGGTGGTGGTTCACCCCTCCACTTT. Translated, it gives CASSPSSEGGGSPLHF.